Each of the 19 T cell receptor beta chains below was sequenced from the same sample in a study of naive and memory T cell subsets. Points from the study as a whole: Especially in CD8 cells, naive repertoires contained a few larger clonotypes, possibly CD45RA-re-expressing memory cells.

Antigen specificity for these receptors is unknown. An equimolar mix of two oligonucleotides served as the beta constant-region primer for TRBC1 and TRBC2. Nested alpha and beta constant-region primers with the SP2 primer drove four PCR rounds on ligated cDNA. TCRdb fed the UMI-ligation and nested PCR reads into MiXCR, producing one record per CDR3 protein. There are over 110,000 distinct CDR3 sequences in the sample; about 20% occur only once, and around 0.63% lies in the top ten. Sequenced material: naive CD8+ T cells from blood. These receptors originate from a human donor in good health.

This clonotype was recorded a few times. The chain joins TRBV29-1 to TRBJ2-1, with 8 bases that match TRBD2. The CDR3 is 15 residues long. Germline V gene sequence: CDR1 SQVTM, CDR2 ANQGSEA. Trimming removed 1 base from V and 8 bases from J; junction bases left unmatched: 10. The CDR3 loop reads CSVEGSSGRLYEQFF. The CDR3 DNA reads TGCAGCGTTGAAGGCTCGAGCGGGAGATTATATGAGCAGTTCTTC.

In this sample, this clonotype turned up a few times. The chain couples TRBV6-5 to TRBJ2-7, with D maybe TRBD1 (5 bases). The CDR3 has 14 residues. The ends were cut back, 2 bases at V and 4 bases at J, with 12 bases in the middle. Germline CDR1 reads MNHEY; CDR2 reads SVGAGI. The CDR3 loop is CASSYEQGFYEQYF. The DNA for the CDR3 is TGTGCCAGCAGTTACGAGCAGGGTTTTTACGAGCAGTACTTC.

This clonotype was detected a few times. The chain employs TRBV13 and TRBJ2-7; D gene unclear. V was clipped by 5 bases and J by 5 bases, with 10 bases between them. The germline V gene encodes CDR1 PRHDT and CDR2 FYEKMQ (reference sequence). CDR3 size: 12 residues. Here the CDR3 DNA reads TGTGCCAGCAGCACCTCCCCGGACGAGCAGTACTTC. Protein sequence: CASSTSPDEQYF.

In its sample, this clonotype was seen many times. V usage is TRBV6-5 and J usage is TRBJ2-7, with TRBD2 identical over 10 bases. CDR3 length equals 13 residues. Germline values: CDR1 MNHEY, CDR2 SVGAGI. Germline trimming cut 7 bases from V and 11 bases from J; bases unmatched to any gene: 11. Here the CDR3 DNA reads TGTGCCAGCAACGACCTAGCGGGAGAGGAGAAGTACTTC. This translates into CASNDLAGEEKYF.

The chain carries TRBV2 and TRBJ2-7; 11 bases agree with TRBD2. The trim removed 9 bases at V and 3 bases at J, leaving 10 bases unmatched. The germline V gene has CDR1 SNHLY and CDR2 FYNNEI. This CDR3 spans 15 amino acids. The chain's CDR3 is CASFSGRAGIYEQYF. The CDR3, as DNA: TGTGCCAGTTTTAGCGGGAGGGCCGGTATCTACGAGCAGTACTTC.

This clonotype has more than one count but fewer than ten. The rearrangement joins TRBV7-2 to TRBJ2-5; D is perhaps TRBD2 (6 bases). The CDR3 loop spans 16 amino acids. With 4 bases removed from V and 4 bases from J, the gap between germline ends came to 19 bases. Germline V CDR1 and CDR2: SGHTA, FQGNSA. Here the CDR3 DNA reads TGTGCCAGCAGCTCACGTCTGCGGGAAATAAGAGAGACCCAGTACTTC. It is translated as CASSSRLREIRETQYF.

The rearrangement joins TRBV14 to TRBJ2-1, with D unresolved. The CDR3 consists of 16 residues. Germline loops: CDR1 SGHDN, CDR2 FVKESK. V was clipped by 1 base and J by 3 bases, with 13 bases between them. The CDR3 DNA is TGTGCCAGCAGCCAAGGGTACCACACTTTCTACAATGAGCAGTTCTTC. Its translation is CASSQGYHTFYNEQFF.

V and J are TRBV27 and TRBJ2-7, with 8 bases identical to TRBD2. CDR3 length: 14 residues. J gave up 3 bases and V 4 bases, and 5 bases lay outside the gene matches. Germline assignment: CDR1 MNHEY and CDR2 SMNVEV (reference sequence). The CDR3 reads CASSSAGGNYEQYF. The CDR3 nucleotides read TGTGCCAGCAGTTCGGCGGGAGGTAACTACGAGCAGTACTTC.

V usage is TRBV2 and J usage is TRBJ2-2; D unclear. This CDR3 is built from 13 residues. Germline-derived CDR1 and CDR2 are SNHLY and FYNNEI. Trimming pared 7 bases from V and 4 bases from J, leaving 10 bases between. CDR3 DNA sequence: TGTGCCAGCACCTCGAAAAGCACCGGGGAGCTGTTTTTT. This sequence encodes CASTSKSTGELFF.

This clonotype was counted a few times. This sequence joins TRBV29-1 and TRBJ1-3; unclear D gene. V lost 6 bases and J lost 1, with 10 bases in between. The CDR3 totals 13 residues. In germline, CDR1 is SQVTM, CDR2 ANQGSEA. CDR3 sequence reads: CSVDDESGNTIYF. The CDR3 DNA is TGCAGCGTCGACGACGAGTCTGGAAACACCATATATTTT.

The chain carries TRBV7-8 and TRBJ2-1, with 10 bases fitting TRBD2. The germline gives CDR1 SGHVS, CDR2 FQNEAQ. CDR3 length: 15 amino acids. V gave up 2 bases and J gave up 15 bases; unmatched junction bases: 13. The CDR3: CASSLYNKREGLGFF. The CDR3 DNA reads TGTGCCAGCAGCTTATATAATAAGCGGGAGGGCCTAGGGTTCTTC.

This clonotype has only a few counts. This chain joins TRBV27 and TRBJ1-2; D not resolved. CDR3 length: 13 residues. The germline CDR1 and CDR2 sequences are MNHEY and SMNVEV (reference sequence). Trimming took off 3 bases at V and 5 bases at J, with 10 bases between the two ends. The CDR3 region has the DNA TGTGCCAGCAGTTTTTCTGCTAGTTATGGCTACACCTTC. Protein: CASSFSASYGYTF.

This clonotype was recorded a few times. This chain uses TRBV4-1 with TRBJ2-7; D is perhaps TRBD1 (6 bases). Deletions cut 1 base from V and 3 bases from J, with 7 bases between. CDR1 is MGHRA and CDR2 is YSYEKL in the germline V gene. This CDR3 spans 13 amino acids. The CDR3 sequence is CASSQVQGYEQYF. CDR3 DNA sequence: TGCGCCAGCAGCCAAGTACAGGGCTACGAGCAGTACTTC.

This clonotype turned up a few times. CDR3 loop: CASSPHPGLVTYEQYF. The CDR3 DNA sequence: TGTGCCAGCAGTCCTCATCCGGGACTAGTTACCTACGAGCAGTACTTC. The chain joins TRBV6-5 to TRBJ2-7, with 8 bases aligning to TRBD2. The J segment lost 2 bases and the V segment lost 5 bases, leaving 11 bases of the junction unmatched. The CDR3 contains 16 residues. Per germline, CDR1 MNHEY and CDR2 SVGAGI.

This chain joins TRBV28 and TRBJ2-3; D is perhaps TRBD2 (5 bases). V gave up 3 bases and J gave up 5 bases, with 15 bases separating them. Germline CDR1 MDHEN, CDR2 SYDVKM. This CDR3 has 15 amino acids. The CDR3 loop reads CASSFGPDGRDTQYF. The DNA of the CDR3 is TGTGCCAGCAGTTTCGGGCCAGATGGGAGAGATACGCAGTATTTT.

This clonotype is a singleton in its sample. V and J are TRBV4-3 and TRBJ2-6; D might be TRBD1 (5 bases). The germline V gene encodes CDR1 LGHNA and CDR2 YSLEER. V was clipped by 1 base and J by 4 bases, with 8 bases between them. This CDR3 region has 15 residues. The CDR3 reads CASSQAGFGANVLTF. The CDR3 coding sequence is TGCGCCAGCAGCCAAGCAGGGTTCGGGGCCAACGTCCTGACTTTC.

The chain links TRBV12-3 or TRBV12-4 to TRBJ2-7; D unclear. The CDR3 extends over 11 amino acids. V lost 2 bases and J 5 bases, leaving 4 bases between the germline ends. CDR3 bases: TGTGCCAGCAGTTTACTAAACGAGCAGTACTTC. Amino acid sequence: CASSLLNEQYF.

This clonotype occurred a few times. The genes are TRBV19 and TRBJ2-7, with D possibly being TRBD2 (6 bases). The germline V gene encodes CDR1 LNHDA and CDR2 SQIVND (reference sequence). V was clipped by 7 bases and J by 11 bases, with 18 bases between them. This CDR3 comprises 12 residues. As DNA, the CDR3 is TGTGCCAGTACCCCACGGGGAGGAGGCGAGTACTTC. It is translated as CASTPRGGGEYF.

The chain recombines TRBV27 with TRBJ2-3; no firm D call. Germline CDR1 MNHEY, CDR2 SMNVEV (reference sequence). Trimming cost V 1 base and J 5 bases, with 10 bases left between them. This CDR3 region has 14 residues. CDR3 sequence reads: CASSLYWGIDTQYF. The DNA for the CDR3 is TGTGCCAGCAGTTTATATTGGGGTATAGATACGCAGTATTTT.